The rows below give T cell receptor beta chains drawn from one sample of a study of T cell changes during pregnancy in multiple sclerosis. Some clones are missing from TCRdb's copy, which holds only in-frame ones; the method was immunoSEQ multiplex PCR. The repertoire holds almost 65,000 clones, with approximately 92% as singletons. The starting material was peripheral blood, obtained in the first trimester of pregnancy. Source of these receptors: a female donor with multiple sclerosis, enrolled in a pregnancy study. The CDR3 runs from the conserved cysteine through the conserved F or W. The D gene is left open where the match is weak. Some rows mark clone size as missing; the rest say once, few, many or name a class of expanded clone.

CASSVGSGSLNEQFF	TGTGCCAGCAGCGTAGGAAGCGGGAGTCTCAATGAGCAGTTCTTC	TRBV9	TRBJ2-1	TRBD2	15	NA
CASRGDYEQYF	TGTGCCAGCCGGGGGGACTACGAGCAGTACTTC	TRBV6-5	TRBJ2-7	TRBD2	11	NA
CASKGQGSGSPLHF	TGTGCCAGCAAGGGACAGGGTAGCGGTTCACCCCTCCACTTT	TRBV19	TRBJ1-6	TRBD1	14	NA
CASGLGRGTEAFF	TGTGCTAGTGGTTTGGGAAGGGGCACTGAAGCTTTCTTT	TRBV12-5	TRBJ1-1	NA	13	NA
CSVAPLAGDEQYF	TGCAGCGTTGCCCCCCTAGCGGGAGACGAGCAGTACTTC	TRBV29-1	TRBJ2-7	TRBD2	13	NA
CASSFEGGNTGELFF	TGCGCCAGCAGCTTCGAGGGAGGGAACACCGGGGAGCTGTTTTTT	TRBV5-1	TRBJ2-2	NA	15	once
CASSPSGTGLAGYGYTF	TGTGCCAGCAGCCCCTCCGGGACAGGGTTGGCGGGTTACGGCTACACCTTC	TRBV7-9	TRBJ1-2	TRBD1	17	NA
CASSYRGTGSGELFF	TGTGCCAGCAGTTACCGCGGGACAGGGTCCGGGGAGCTGTTTTTT	TRBV6-7	TRBJ2-2	TRBD1	15	NA
CATSRDERFPLDGYTF	TGTGCCACCAGCAGAGATGAGAGGTTTCCCCTGGATGGCTACACCTTC	TRBV15	TRBJ1-2	NA	16	NA
CASSLRLAGNTGELFF	TGTGCCAGCAGCTTACGACTAGCGGGGAACACCGGGGAGCTGTTTTTT	TRBV11-2	TRBJ2-2	TRBD2	16	NA